What follows is one T cell receptor (beta chain) and its context. The clone's antigen remains unknown. The input lacks base qualities; no much larger clone sits a single base away. The donors were healthy, HIV-negative adults with no recently reported acute infections or vaccinations. Only Caucasian adults living in Nashville, Tennessee, USA were represented among the donors. CD4+ T cells were enriched by magnetic negative selection; naive cells were then positively selected on CD45RA, and the negative fraction formed the memory subset. Blood was collected by leukapheresis, and PBMCs were isolated by Ficoll-Histopaque density gradient centrifugation and then cryopreserved in liquid nitrogen vapor phase. Analytical flow cytometry was used to check the purity and quantity of every magnetically sorted T cell population. Genomic DNA was isolated from each sorted fraction and quantified by UV absorbance on a Nanodrop 2000c.

This specimen belongs to a study of shared clonotypes between healthy human individuals (TCRdb year 2020). Concerning the study at large: The cohort included a few men and a couple of women between 18 and 49 years of age. For each donor, CD4 naive and CD4 memory were each run on three plates, CD8 naive on two plates, and CD8 memory on one plate. To estimate repertoire size and how much clonotypes are shared between individuals, the study performed deep sequencing of blood TCR repertoires from roughly five healthy adults. To increase sequencing depth and limit assay-specific biases, different laboratories used diverse techniques to prepare libraries and sequence TCR repertoires. Each donor's leukapheresis produced roughly between roughly 0.85 and 10 billion PBMCs. General conclusions and limits of the study: Clonotypes shared by all four sorted-subset donors showed higher generation probabilities than non-shared clonotypes. Estimated clonotype richness was generally larger for naive than for memory subsets. Pairwise subsampling indicated that sequencing depth was expected to affect the degree of clonotype sharing among donors. The genetic and exposure-history diversity represented was limited by the small number of donors. When a handful of donors were compared, the shared fraction of clonotypes was about 5% for naive CD4, around 4% for naive CD8, 2.3% for memory CD4, and roughly 0.43% for memory CD8. Incomplete sequencing was indicated by rarefaction of sorted-subset datasets, despite the large sequencing depth. Sampling was limited to blood, and TCR repertoires in tissue likely differ from TCR repertoires in blood.

Using the deep immunoSEQ assay, TCR CDR3 regions were amplified from genomic DNA by multiplex PCR. Extracted genomic DNA from each cell subset was spread evenly across all wells of several immunoSEQ 96-well plates, with each plate serving as a replicate. For sorted subsets, each replicate PCR was loaded with around 220 ng genomic DNA, equivalent to 30,000 to 35,000 T cell genomes. Purified libraries were measured with a Qubit 3.0 fluorometer, size-checked on a Bioanalyzer 2100, and measured again with the KAPA Library Quantification kit. Every immunoSEQ 96-well plate was sequenced on a dedicated single-read 150-cycle Illumina NextSeq 550 flow cell. The original methods were these. The immunoSEQ output contained only junctional sequences without quality scores, so filtering could not match that applied to full-length reads. Sequences were annotated with PyIR, a Python wrapper for IgBLAST v1.9, using IMGT germline references to assign V/J genes and CDR3. Reads were filtered out if the reads had weak V/J assignments (E-value above 1e-6), no CDR3, stop codons, out-of-frame junctions, or ambiguous translated residues. V3J clonotypes were defined as sequences sharing the same inferred V gene, J gene, and CDR3 amino acid sequence. The percentage overlap between two repertoires was calculated by dividing the number of shared unique clonotypes by the size of the smaller repertoire. Richness of each repertoire was evaluated using RTK rarefaction, the Chao1 estimator, and Recon v2.1 estimates of unobserved clonotypes. OLGA was used to compute generation probabilities for all TCRbeta clonotypes that the gDNA method yielded from a handful of donors. Sourced from immuneACCESS, this table was stored by TCRdb with only in-frame sequences that have V and J called. A share of the clones is absent; for the studies checked, an unresolved V gene accounts for under half, and the remainder has no known explanation. The D gene and trimming were derived from the DNA, and the V and J assignments and clone size from that table. The sample table contains over a million clones; only one count was recorded for around three quarters of them. Jointly, the top ten make up 0.5% to 0.6% of the sample.

Specimen: memory CD4+ T cells from PBMCs. The sample's cell subset or site label, in plain terms: CD45RA-negative fraction. The receptor was derived from a young man in good health. Some clones in this sample may be carry-over from other donors' samples.

The sequenced DNA: TGCAGCGTTCCCACGTCCGGGCTTTCCTACAATGAGCAGTTCTTC. It is translated as CSVPTSGLSYNEQFF. The chain is assembled from TRBV29-1 and TRBJ2-1; confidence is insufficient to name the D gene. The cysteine opens and the phenylalanine closes a CDR3 of 15 amino acids. Only CDR3 DNA remains: 45 bases, in frame from the first base. From the germline V gene, CDR1 is SQVTM and CDR2 is ANQGSEA. Cut back by 5 bases and 1 base, the V and J ends lie 15 bases apart.